These T cell receptor beta chains were read from a single sample in a study of blood T cell repertoires in COVID-19. Profiled with immunoSEQ multiplex PCR; TCRdb holds only in-frame clones, not every one. The table has 310,000 or so clones, roughly 90% seen once; the top ten hold 8% to 9.5%. The specimen was PBMCs or T cells enriched from blood (not recorded which). These TCRs come from a young woman who had recovered from COVID-19. The CDR3 runs from the conserved cysteine through the conserved F or W. The D gene is left open where the match is weak. Size is omitted from some rows. Given values are once, few, many or a class for expanded clones.

J | size | V | D | CDR3 | DNA
TRBJ2-5 | - | TRBV13 | TRBD2 | CASSLGLAGTAYPETQYF | TGTGCCAGCAGCTTGGGACTAGCGGGGACCGCTTACCCGGAGACCCAGTACTTC
TRBJ2-7 | - | TRBV5-6 | - | CASSLAALSGREQYF | TGTGCCAGCAGCTTGGCTGCTTTATCAGGGAGGGAGCAGTACTTC
TRBJ1-2 | - | TRBV14 | - | CASSQDTVRGYTF | TGTGCCAGCAGCCAAGACACAGTTCGGGGCTACACCTTC
TRBJ1-2 | - | TRBV10-3 | - | CAISESARQGPFYGYTF | TGTGCCATCAGTGAGTCGGCACGGCAGGGGCCTTTCTATGGCTACACCTTC
TRBJ2-7 | - | TRBV2 | TRBD2 | CASSDHIGLAEDGEQYF | TGTGCCAGCAGTGATCATATTGGACTAGCGGAGGATGGCGAGCAGTACTTC
TRBJ1-5 | - | TRBV2 | - | CASSVRGNQPQHF | TGTGCCAGCTCAGTTCGGGGGAATCAGCCCCAGCATTTT
TRBJ2-5 | - | TRBV7-8 | - | CASSLDHRQETQYF | TGTGCCAGCAGCTTAGATCACAGGCAAGAGACCCAGTACTTC
TRBJ2-1 | - | TRBV24-1 | TRBD2 | CATSVASGGAGEQFF | TGTGCCACCAGTGTAGCCAGCGGGGGGGCAGGTGAGCAGTTCTTC
TRBJ1-3 | - | TRBV7-9 | TRBD1 | CASSSGQVGNTIYF | TGTGCCAGCAGCTCTGGACAGGTTGGAAACACCATATATTTT
TRBJ2-7 | - | TRBV6-5 | - | CASSYSMAPYEQYF | TGTGCCAGCAGTTACTCGATGGCCCCCTACGAGCAGTACTTC
TRBJ2-2 | - | TRBV11-2 | TRBD1 | CASTPDRTTNTGELFF | TGTGCCAGCACCCCGGACAGGACAACGAACACCGGGGAGCTGTTTTTT
TRBJ2-3 | - | TRBV7-6 | TRBD2 | CASSLGGLAGTDTQYF | TGTGCCAGCAGCTTGGGGGGGCTAGCGGGAACAGATACGCAGTATTTT
TRBJ1-2 | - | TRBV28 | - | CASLIRDTYYGYTF | TGTGCCAGCCTTATCCGGGACACCTACTATGGCTACACCTTC
TRBJ1-2 | - | TRBV2 | - | CASSERGANYGYTF | TGTGCCAGCAGTGAAAGAGGAGCTAACTATGGCTACACCTTC
TRBJ1-2 | - | TRBV5-1 | - | CASSPDRIYGYTF | TGCGCCAGCAGCCCTGACAGGATCTATGGCTACACCTTC
TRBJ1-2 | - | TRBV7-9 | - | CASSLLIAGPGGYGYTF | TGTGCCAGCAGCTTACTAATCGCAGGGCCCGGAGGGTATGGCTACACCTTC
TRBJ2-3 | - | TRBV13 | - | CASSYPAGSSADTQYF | TGTGCCAGCAGCTATCCGGCCGGGAGTTCGGCGGATACGCAGTATTTT
TRBJ1-6 | - | TRBV5-6 | TRBD1 | CASSLTGGKNSPLHF | TGTGCCAGCAGCTTGACAGGGGGGAAGAATTCACCCCTCCACTTT
TRBJ1-1 | - | TRBV29-1 | - | CSVLRGGGTEAFF | TGCAGCGTTCTGAGAGGGGGGGGCACTGAAGCTTTCTTT
TRBJ2-3 | - | TRBV6-4 | TRBD2 | CASSDSGRATDTQYF | TGTGCCAGCAGTGACTCCGGGAGGGCCACAGATACGCAGTATTTT
TRBJ1-5 | - | TRBV11-2 | - | CASSLVTGKNQPQHF | TGTGCCAGCAGCTTAGTAACAGGGAAGAATCAGCCCCAGCATTTT
TRBJ2-7 | once | TRBV21-1 | - | CASSAGPTTSEQYF | TGTGCCAGCAGCGCGGGCCCCACAACGTCCGAGCAGTACTTC
TRBJ2-5 | - | TRBV7-3 | TRBD2 | CASSPTGGGPETQYF | TGTGCCAGCAGCCCCACCGGCGGGGGGCCAGAGACCCAGTACTTC
TRBJ2-7 | - | TRBV6-5 | TRBD2 | CASSPGLAGIYEQYF | TGTGCCAGCAGTCCAGGACTAGCGGGGATTTACGAGCAGTACTTC
TRBJ1-1 | - | TRBV19 | TRBD1 | CASSIVGTGESEAFF | TGTGCCAGTAGTATAGTAGGGACAGGGGAATCTGAAGCTTTCTTT
TRBJ2-1 | once | TRBV19 | TRBD2 | CASSWSGGARNEQFF | TGTGCCAGTAGTTGGAGCGGGGGGGCCCGCAATGAGCAGTTCTTC
TRBJ2-3 | - | TRBV5-1 | - | CASSFTETDTQYF | TGCGCCAGCAGCTTTACAGAAACAGATACGCAGTATTTT
TRBJ2-3 | - | TRBV7-9 | TRBD2 | CASSSTLRGGDTQYF | TGTGCCAGCAGCTCTACTCTGCGGGGGGGCGATACGCAGTATTTT
TRBJ2-3 | - | TRBV7-9 | TRBD2 | CASSFLAGGRTDTQYF | TGTGCCAGCAGCTTCCTAGCGGGAGGAAGGACAGATACGCAGTATTTT
TRBJ1-2 | - | TRBV18 | - | CASSQSGGSITF | TGTGCCAGCTCACAGTCCGGCGGATCCATCACCTTC
TRBJ2-2 | - | TRBV4-2 | TRBD2 | CASSLAGYTGELFF | TGTGCCAGCAGCCTAGCGGGGTACACCGGGGAGCTGTTTTTT
TRBJ1-1 | - | TRBV19 | - | CASSIAVDTEAFF | TGTGCCAGTAGTATAGCGGTCGACACTGAAGCTTTCTTT
TRBJ2-7 | - | TRBV3-1/TRBV3-2 | - | CASSQGLSYEQYF | TGTGCCAGCAGCCAAGGGCTCTCCTACGAGCAGTACTTC
TRBJ1-1 | once | TRBV9 | - | CASSVGPMDTEAFF | TGTGCCAGCAGCGTAGGGCCGATGGACACTGAAGCTTTCTTT
TRBJ1-2 | - | TRBV12-3/TRBV12-4 | TRBD1 | CASRQTGHYGYTF | TGTGCCAGCAGGCAGACAGGGCACTATGGCTACACCTTC